The 27 T cell receptor beta chains reported below all come from one sample, sequenced in a study of vaccination and CD4 T cells after COVID-19. Sequencing of cultured CD4+ T cell DNA used the Oncomine TCR Beta short-read assay. One entry per CDR3 protein, called by TCRdb with MiXCR from the PCR reads. Of roughly 15,000 distinct CDR3 sequences in the sample, around 43% were seen once. The sample's treatment: roughly 11-day PBMC culture with coronavirus spike peptide pools or control peptides (ViraFEST assay). Their antigen targets remain unknown. The sample comprised CD4+ T cells from blood, cultured in vitro. The receptors were gathered from a human donor who had recovered from COVID-19.

The chain couples TRBV4-2 to TRBJ2-7; 9 positions agree with TRBD1. The ends lost 0 bases at V and 3 bases at J; junction bases unmatched: 9. The CDR3 runs to 17 residues. The germline gives CDR1 LGHNA, CDR2 YNFKEQ. The CDR3 DNA follows: TGTGCCAGCAGCCAAGACCCTGCTAGGGGACAGGGCTACGAGCAGTACTTC. Its translation is CASSQDPARGQGYEQYF.

V usage is TRBV9 and J usage is TRBJ2-7, with D possibly being TRBD2 (6 bases). Germline V gene lookup returns CDR1 SGDLS and CDR2 YYNGEE. The germline V and J ends were trimmed by 0 bases and 1 base, with 14 bases remaining between them. The CDR3 extends over 16 amino acids. This CDR3 is CASSVGMEAGSYEQYF. For the CDR3, the DNA is TGTGCCAGCAGCGTAGGAATGGAGGCGGGATCCTACGAGCAGTACTTC.

This clonotype showed up just a few times. J is TRBJ1-1 and V is TRBV18; D ambiguous. The germline gives CDR1 KGHSH, CDR2 LQKENI. The CDR3 sequence is 13 residues long. Trimming shortened V by 0 bases and J by 8 bases, and 10 bases separated the two germline ends. CDR3: CASSPPVGQEAFF. CDR3 DNA: TGTGCCAGCTCACCACCGGTGGGTCAGGAAGCTTTCTTT. The full variable domain, in which reference TRBV18 and TRBJ1-1 provide the parts outside the CDR3, is NAGVMQNPRHLVRRRGQEARLRCSPMKGHSHVYWYRQLPEEGLKFMVYLQKENIIDESGMPKERFSAEFPKEGPSILRIQQVVRGDSAAYFCASSPPVGQEAFFGQGTRLTVV.

This clonotype was counted between two and nine times. The chain carries TRBV12-3 or TRBV12-4 and TRBJ2-7; a possible D gene is TRBD2 (5 bases). CDR3 length equals 14 residues. Deletions cut 6 bases from V and 2 bases from J, with 14 bases between. The CDR3 DNA sequence: TGTGCCAGCAGCCCTGACATCGGGACCTACGAGCAGTACTTC. It yields the protein CASSPDIGTYEQYF.

The chain recombines TRBV5-1 with TRBJ1-2; 7 bases match TRBD1. The CDR3 consists of 16 residues. V gave up 0 bases and J gave up 5 bases; unmatched junction bases: 10. Per germline, CDR1 SGHRS and CDR2 YFSETQ. As DNA, the CDR3 is TGCGCCAGCAGCTTGGTAAACGGACAGGCGGTTTATGGCTACACCTTC. This translates into CASSLVNGQAVYGYTF.

The J gene is TRBJ2-6, the V gene TRBV28; D ambiguous. Trimming cost V 6 bases and J 0 bases, with 15 bases left between them. This CDR3 comprises 17 residues. Germline values: CDR1 MDHEN, CDR2 SYDVKM. The CDR3 DNA is TGTGCCAGCAGGAACGGCAAACCTATCTCTGGGGCCAACGTCCTGACTTTC. Encoded protein: CASRNGKPISGANVLTF.

This clonotype turned up a few times. V gene TRBV19 combines with J gene TRBJ2-7; a weak D match, TRBD2 (6 bases). Trimming took off 4 bases at V and 2 bases at J, with 12 bases between the two ends. Looked up from germline, CDR1 is LNHDA and CDR2 is SQIVND (reference sequence). The length of the CDR3 is 14 residues. The CDR3 DNA reads as TGTGCCAGTAGTAGGCGGGAAGCTCCCTACGAGCAGTACTTC. It encodes CASSRREAPYEQYF.

The chain links TRBV20-1 to TRBJ2-5; the D is unclear. In germline, CDR1 is DFQATT, CDR2 SNEGSKA (reference sequence). The CDR3 totals 13 residues. The V gene lost 6 bases and the J gene lost 5 bases, with 16 bases spanning the gap. DNA for the CDR3: TGCAGTGCATGCCCCTGGGGTAGGGAGACCCAGTACTTC. This translates into CSACPWGRETQYF.

This clonotype turned up a few times. This rearrangement joins TRBV12-5 to TRBJ2-2; D is undetermined. The length of the CDR3 is 13 residues. Trimming took off 1 base at V and 9 bases at J, with 9 bases between the two ends. Germline V gene sequence: CDR1 LGHNT, CDR2 FRNRAP. The CDR3 loop is CASGLGGGRELFF. The CDR3 region has the DNA TGTGCTAGTGGTTTGGGAGGCGGCCGGGAGCTGTTTTTT. The whole variable domain, remainder taken from reference TRBV12-5 and TRBJ2-2, is DARVTQTPRHKVTEMGQEVTMRCQPILGHNTVFWYRQTMMQGLELLAYFRNRAPLDDSGMPKDRFSAEMPDATLATLKIQPSEPRDSAVYFCASGLGGGRELFFGEGSRLTVL.

The V gene is TRBV7-2, the J gene TRBJ2-7; 11 positions agree with TRBD2. The CDR3 consists of 15 residues. Germline CDR1 reads SGHTA; CDR2 reads FQGNSA. Trimming removed 4 bases from V and 7 bases from J; junction bases left unmatched: 9. CDR3 residues: CASSSSGRPYLEQYF. In DNA form, the CDR3 reads TGTGCCAGCAGCTCTAGCGGGAGGCCTTATCTTGAGCAGTACTTC.

This clonotype was counted only a few times. The chain couples TRBV2 to TRBJ2-3; D gene unclear. The CDR3 extends over 12 amino acids. Trimming shortened V by 9 bases and J by 0 bases, and 7 bases separated the two germline ends. Germline V gives CDR1 SNHLY, CDR2 FYNNEI. The CDR3 DNA follows: TGTGCCAGGACACGCAGCACAGATACGCAGTATTTT. Its translation: CARTRSTDTQYF.

This clonotype was detected once. This chain joins TRBV7-9 and TRBJ1-4, with a tentative D call TRBD1 (6 bases). Trimming took off 0 bases at V and 7 bases at J, with 15 bases between the two ends. CDR3 length: 16 amino acids. Germline CDR1 is SEHNR and CDR2 is FQNEAQ (reference sequence). The CDR3 DNA reads as TGTGCCAGCAGCTTAGCGTCGGGGGGCTCGGGTGAAAAACTGTTTTTT. Residues: CASSLASGGSGEKLFF.

The chain is built from TRBV7-9 and TRBJ2-5; 7 bases map to TRBD1. Germline lookup yields CDR1 SEHNR and CDR2 FQNEAQ (reference sequence). V lost 1 base, J lost 7 bases, and 6 bases stayed unmatched. CDR3 length: 14 residues. In nucleotides, the CDR3 is TGTGCCAGCAGCTTAGACGGGACAGTTGGGACCCAGTACTTC. It is translated as CASSLDGTVGTQYF.

This clonotype was seen once. The V gene is TRBV6-5, the J gene TRBJ1-3; TRBD1 is a possible D gene (6 bases). Per the germline V gene, CDR1 is MNHEY and CDR2 is SVGAGI. V was cut by 4 bases and J by 4 bases, with 14 bases left in between. This CDR3 region has 15 residues. Here the CDR3 reads CASSFFVGQGNTIYF. The CDR3 DNA sequence: TGTGCCAGCAGTTTCTTTGTCGGACAGGGAAACACCATATATTTT.

On this clonotype itself: The junction and the germline gene differ at one end; a read error may be behind it. J is TRBJ1-2 and V is TRBV6-1; D might be TRBD1 (5 bases). The CDR3 has 14 amino acids. The V gene's germline CDR1 is MNHNS and CDR2 SASEGT. In DNA form, the CDR3 reads TGTGCCAGCACCCGAGACAGCAACGGCTATGGCTACGCCTTC. It translates to CASTRDSNGYGYAF.

This clonotype was counted between two and nine times. This sequence joins TRBV7-6 and TRBJ2-1, with 10 positions matching TRBD2. With 1 base clipped from V and 9 bases from J, the junction kept 12 bases outside the gene matches. This CDR3 has 17 residues. Germline V gene sequence: CDR1 SGHVS, CDR2 FNYEAQ. The CDR3 loop is CASSLEVPSGSYFEQFF. CDR3 DNA: TGTGCCAGCAGCTTAGAGGTCCCTAGCGGGAGTTACTTTGAGCAGTTCTTC.

The chain combines TRBV10-3 with TRBJ2-7, with TRBD1 matching over 11 bases. V gave up 3 bases and J gave up 3 bases; unmatched junction bases: 4. Germline V gene lookup returns CDR1 ENHRY and CDR2 SYGVKD. This CDR3 is 15 amino acids long. Here the CDR3 reads CAISDAGTGGYEQYF. CDR3 in DNA: TGTGCCATCAGTGATGCCGGGACAGGGGGCTACGAGCAGTACTTC.

This clonotype was picked up a small number of times. This chain connects TRBV25-1 to TRBJ2-3; 10 bases match TRBD2. The CDR3 extends over 17 amino acids. V shed 5 bases and J 2 bases; nucleotides not matched to a gene: 10. Per germline, CDR1 MGHDK and CDR2 SYGVNS. For the CDR3, the DNA is TGTGCCAGCAGTCTCGCTAGCGGGAGACGGGACACAGATACGCAGTATTTT. Translated: CASSLASGRRDTDTQYF.

This clonotype is categorized as medium-sized (0.01 to 0.1%). The V call is TRBV24-1, the J call TRBJ1-5; D is possibly TRBD1 (6 bases). V shed 5 bases and J shed 3 bases, with 13 bases lying between them. This CDR3 comprises 15 residues. Germline CDR1 reads KGHDR; CDR2 reads SFDVKD. The CDR3 loop is CATSGGQGPNQPQHF. In DNA form, the CDR3 reads TGTGCCACCAGTGGGGGGCAGGGGCCCAATCAGCCCCAGCATTTT.

This clonotype has just a few counts. The chain couples TRBV4-1 to TRBJ1-5, with 10 bases matching TRBD1. Germline CDR1 is MGHRA and CDR2 is YSYEKL. The J segment lost 4 bases and the V segment lost 8 bases, leaving 2 bases of the junction unmatched. This CDR3 has 13 residues. In DNA, the CDR3 is TGCGCCAGCGGGGGACAGGGGAATCAGCCCCAGCATTTT. Encoded protein: CASGGQGNQPQHF.

The rearrangement uses TRBV24-1 and TRBJ2-3, with 9 bases matching TRBD1. CDR1 KGHDR and CDR2 SFDVKD come from the germline V gene. J was trimmed by 1 base and V by 4 bases; bases with no gene match: 5. The CDR3 is 16 residues long. CDR3 sequence reads: CATSDPGQGRTDTQYF. CDR3 nucleotides: TGTGCCACCAGTGACCCGGGACAGGGACGCACAGATACGCAGTATTTT.

This clonotype was seen more than once but under ten times. The chain combines TRBV7-2 with TRBJ2-2; D ambiguous. The CDR3 runs to 16 residues. The ends were cut back, 1 base at V and 0 bases at J, with 9 bases in the middle. Germline lookup yields CDR1 SGHTA and CDR2 FQGNSA. The DNA for the CDR3 is TGTGCCAGCAGCTTAGTAGGGCGGACGAACACCGGGGAGCTGTTTTTT. Translated: CASSLVGRTNTGELFF. The full variable domain, with the rest looked up from reference TRBV7-2 and TRBJ2-2, is GAGVSQSPSNKVTEKGKDVELRCDPISGHTALYWYRQSLGQGLEFLIYFQGNSAPDKSGLPSDRFSAERTGGSVSTLTIQRTQQEDSAVYLCASSLVGRTNTGELFFGEGSRLTVL.

This clonotype has only a few counts. This rearrangement joins TRBV20-1 to TRBJ1-1; D is perhaps TRBD1 (5 bases). The CDR3 sequence is 13 residues long. Between the trimmed V and J ends, which lost 3 bases and 2 bases, there was a span of 10 bases. CDR1 DFQATT and CDR2 SNEGSKA come from the germline V gene (reference sequence). The CDR3 protein is CSASGGTNTEAFF. CDR3 DNA: TGCAGTGCTAGCGGGGGGACCAACACTGAAGCTTTCTTT.

This clonotype was seen a few times. The chain couples TRBV15 to TRBJ2-2, with 11 nucleotides matching TRBD1. The CDR3 runs 17 residues. V lost 2 bases, J lost 7 bases, and 9 bases stayed unmatched. Per germline, CDR1 LNHNV and CDR2 YYDKDF (reference sequence). The CDR3 region is CATSRNVGQGAGGELFF. As DNA, the CDR3 is TGTGCCACCAGCAGAAACGTAGGACAGGGGGCAGGCGGGGAGCTGTTTTTT.

The genes are TRBV6-2 or TRBV6-3 and TRBJ2-7, with D tentatively TRBD1 (5 bases). The CDR3 runs 12 residues. Germline values: CDR1 MNHEY, CDR2 SVGEGT. The V end lost 6 bases, the J end lost 4 bases, and 10 bases lay between the germline ends. CDR3 residues: CASSPGPYEQYF. The CDR3 region has the DNA TGTGCCAGCAGCCCAGGGCCGTACGAGCAGTACTTC.

This clonotype qualifies as large. This chain's CDR3 is CASSPGLAGEQYF. CDR3 DNA: TGCGCCAGCAGCCCGGGACTAGCGGGCGAGCAGTACTTC. The genes are TRBV4-1 and TRBJ2-7, with 12 positions matching TRBD2. Per germline, CDR1 MGHRA and CDR2 YSYEKL. The junction had 1 base not matched to a gene; V was cut back by 4 bases and J by 6 bases. The length of the CDR3 is 13 residues.

This chain uses TRBV20-1 with TRBJ2-5, with 14 bases aligning to TRBD2. This CDR3 contains 19 residues. Per germline, CDR1 DFQATT and CDR2 SNEGSKA (reference sequence). V shed 1 base and J 5 bases; nucleotides not matched to a gene: 15. The CDR3 DNA reads as TGCAGTGCTAGAGCCCCGGGACTAGCGGGAGTGAGCGGGGGGGAGACCCAGTACTTC. It encodes CSARAPGLAGVSGGETQYF.